One and the same sample provided the 24 T cell receptor beta chains below, sequenced in a study of blood T cell repertoires in COVID-19. Assay used: immunoSEQ multiplex PCR; TCRdb lists only in-frame clones, some missing. The sample lists a few hundred thousand clones, roughly 85% occurring once. The source material was peripheral blood. The source of these receptors is a human donor in a cohort sampled during active COVID-19.

The chain has TRBV6-5 and TRBJ2-1; possibly TRBD2 for D (5 bases). This CDR3 has 15 residues. CDR1 and CDR2 (germline): MNHEY, SVGAGI. The ends were cut back, 2 bases at V and 1 base at J, with 9 bases in the middle. CDR3 DNA sequence: TGTGCCAGCAGTTACACTAGTGGGTCCTACAATGAGCAGTTCTTC. Protein: CASSYTSGSYNEQFF.

This chain joins TRBV2 and TRBJ2-1; possibly TRBD1 for D (5 bases). Germline lookup yields CDR1 SNHLY and CDR2 FYNNEI. The CDR3 covers 14 residues. V lost 6 bases and J lost 0, with 9 bases in between. CDR3 loop: CASSRQSSYNEQFF. DNA of the CDR3: TGTGCCAGCAGCAGACAGAGCTCCTACAATGAGCAGTTCTTC.

The chain employs TRBV7-6 and TRBJ1-1, with a possible D match to TRBD1 (6 bases). This CDR3 contains 14 residues. Trimming left V 6 bases short and J 1 base short, with 12 bases between. In germline, CDR1 is SGHVS, CDR2 FNYEAQ. The DNA of the CDR3 is TGTGCCAGCAGTTTCGGGACAAAGAACACTGAAGCTTTCTTT. It yields the protein CASSFGTKNTEAFF.

The J gene is TRBJ2-3, the V gene TRBV3-1 (or the pseudogene TRBV3-2); the D is unclear. V gave up 0 bases and J gave up 5 bases, with 6 bases separating them. CDR1 LGHDT and CDR2 YNNKEL come from the germline V gene (reference sequence). The CDR3 loop spans 13 amino acids. The DNA of the CDR3 is TGTGCCAGCAGCCAAGACGGCGGAGATACGCAGTATTTT. As protein: CASSQDGGDTQYF.

The rearrangement uses TRBV12-3 or TRBV12-4 and TRBJ1-2; D is uncertain. This CDR3 contains 13 residues. The V gene lost 8 bases and the J gene lost 1 base, with 11 bases spanning the gap. CDR3 coding DNA: TGTGCCAGCGGTAGACTGTATAACTATGGCTACACCTTC. It encodes CASGRLYNYGYTF.

This chain joins TRBV19 and TRBJ1-2, with D maybe TRBD1 (5 bases). Trimming took off 4 bases at V and 0 bases at J, with 12 bases between the two ends. The germline V gene encodes CDR1 LNHDA and CDR2 SQIVND (reference sequence). The CDR3 loop spans 15 amino acids. The DNA for the CDR3 is TGTGCCAGTAGTAGACTCGGGGGATCTAACTATGGCTACACCTTC. Protein product: CASSRLGGSNYGYTF. The variable domain in full, with the rest retrieved from reference TRBV19 and TRBJ1-2, is DGGITQSPKYLFRKEGQNVTLSCEQNLNHDAMYWYRQDPGQGLRLIYYSQIVNDFQKGDIAEGYSVSREKKESFPLTVTSAQKNPTAFYLCASSRLGGSNYGYTFGSGTRLTVV.

This clone was counted a single time. This sequence joins TRBV29-1 and TRBJ2-7; 10 positions match TRBD1. The CDR3 contains 13 residues. With 7 bases clipped from V and 2 bases from J, the junction kept 5 bases outside the gene matches. The V gene's germline CDR1 is SQVTM and CDR2 ANQGSEA. Written as DNA, the CDR3 is TGCAGCGGTGGACAGGGGGGGACCTACGAGCAGTACTTC. Protein product: CSGGQGGTYEQYF.

Only a few counts were recorded for this clone. V and J are TRBV11-2 and TRBJ2-7; 9 bases are shared with TRBD1. The length of the CDR3 is 13 residues. V lost 2 bases to trimming and J lost 5 bases; unmatched junction nucleotides: 1. Germline V CDR1 and CDR2: SGHAT, FQNNGV. The chain's CDR3 is CASSLWTGDEQYF. DNA for the CDR3: TGTGCCAGCAGCTTATGGACAGGGGACGAGCAGTACTTC.

With regard to this clone: Other DNA sequences in this sample translate to the same CDR3. The rearrangement uses TRBV7-2 and TRBJ2-7; D is unclear. The CDR3 has 15 amino acids. V lost 0 bases to trimming and J lost 1 base, with 10 bases between them. Germline values: CDR1 SGHTA, CDR2 FQGNSA. CDR3 in DNA: TGTGCCAGCAGCTTAGCTCTACTTAAGTCCTACGAGCAGTACTTC. This sequence encodes CASSLALLKSYEQYF.

The chain couples TRBV14 to TRBJ1-5; TRBD1 might be the D (5 bases). Per germline, CDR1 SGHDN and CDR2 FVKESK. The CDR3 runs to 14 residues. Trimming removed 0 bases from V and 5 bases from J, with 8 bases in between. CDR3 sequence reads: CASSQDRADQPQHF. CDR3 DNA sequence: TGTGCCAGCAGCCAAGACAGGGCCGATCAGCCCCAGCATTTT.

CDR3 nucleotides: TGTGCCAGCCGCGGACAGGGCCCTAGATATGGCTACACCTTC. This codes for CASRGQGPRYGYTF. The gene calls are TRBV5-5 and TRBJ1-2; 8 positions agree with TRBD1. V lost 7 bases to trimming and J lost 5 bases; unmatched junction nucleotides: 10. The V gene's germline CDR1 is SGHKS and CDR2 YYEKEE (reference sequence). This CDR3 has 14 residues. The full variable domain, completed using reference TRBV5-5 and TRBJ1-2, is DAGVTQSPTHLIKTRGQQVTLRCSPISGHKSVSWYQQVLGQGPQFIFQYYEKEERGRGNFPDRFSARQFPNYSSELNVNALLLGDSALYLCASRGQGPRYGYTFGSGTRLTVV.

The genes are TRBV18 and TRBJ2-7; 7 bases are shared with TRBD2. Germline V gives CDR1 KGHSH, CDR2 LQKENI. The CDR3 extends over 13 amino acids. V lost 3 bases to trimming and J lost 4 bases; unmatched junction nucleotides: 3. CDR3 DNA sequence: TGTGCCAGCTCACCTGGGAGGGGTTACGAGCAGTACTTC. Amino acids: CASSPGRGYEQYF.

The chain's CDR3 is CASSLGGAREQYF. In DNA, the CDR3 is TGTGCCAGCAGCCTAGGGGGGGCGAGGGAGCAGTACTTC. This chain uses TRBV3-1 (or the pseudogene TRBV3-2) with TRBJ2-7; D possibly corresponds to TRBD2 (7 bases). In germline, CDR1 is LGHDT, CDR2 YNNKEL (reference sequence). The CDR3 sequence is 13 residues long. V shed 4 bases and J shed 7 bases, with 14 bases lying between them.

The chain is built from TRBV19 and TRBJ1-1; D not resolved. This CDR3 is built from 11 residues. Germline V CDR1 and CDR2: LNHDA, SQIVND (reference sequence). Trimming removed 6 bases from V and 1 base from J, with 3 bases in between. CDR3 in DNA: TGTGCCAGTAGCAAGAACACTGAAGCTTTCTTT. Translating gives CASSKNTEAFF.

There are a few counts of this clone. The rearrangement links TRBV11-2 to TRBJ1-6; 7 bases are shared with TRBD1. Germline CDR1 SGHAT, CDR2 FQNNGV. CDR3 length: 13 residues. The junction had 3 bases not matched to a gene; V was cut back by 5 bases and J by 8 bases. The CDR3 loop is CASSQGTDSPLHF. Written as DNA, the CDR3 is TGTGCCAGCAGCCAGGGGACAGATTCACCCCTCCACTTT.

The chain couples TRBV3-1 (or the pseudogene TRBV3-2) to TRBJ2-1; 10 nucleotides line up with TRBD2. The trim removed 3 bases at V and 7 bases at J, leaving 6 bases unmatched. Germline V gives CDR1 LGHDT, CDR2 YNNKEL (reference sequence). The CDR3 totals 15 residues. The CDR3 spells CASSHSAGGLNEQFF. CDR3 in DNA: TGTGCCAGCAGCCACTCAGCGGGGGGGCTTAATGAGCAGTTCTTC.

The V call is TRBV9, the J call TRBJ2-3, with D perhaps TRBD2 (6 bases). The germline V and J ends were trimmed by 4 bases and 0 bases, with 15 bases remaining between them. CDR3 size: 16 residues. Germline V gene sequence: CDR1 SGDLS, CDR2 YYNGEE. Here the CDR3 DNA reads TGTGCCAGCAGCCGGAGTACGGGGGTAAGCACAGATACGCAGTATTTT. It translates to CASSRSTGVSTDTQYF.

The V call is TRBV7-9, the J call TRBJ1-2; 8 nucleotides align to TRBD1. The V and J ends lost 6 bases and 3 bases, in that order; junction bases with no gene match: 9. The CDR3 spans 15 residues. Germline V gives CDR1 SEHNR, CDR2 FQNEAQ (reference sequence). Here the CDR3 DNA reads TGTGCCAGCAGACCCACCGGACAGGGTGACTATGGCTACACCTTC. It codes for CASRPTGQGDYGYTF.

This chain uses TRBV2 with TRBJ1-1; perhaps TRBD1 as D (5 bases). The length of the CDR3 is 12 residues. V shed 8 bases and J shed 4 bases, with 11 bases lying between them. Germline V gene data show CDR1 as SNHLY and CDR2 as FYNNEI. The CDR3 DNA follows: TGTGCCAGCGGGGGACTTCGCACTGAAGCTTTCTTT. It translates to CASGGLRTEAFF. Full variable domain (rest looked up from reference TRBV2 and TRBJ1-1): EPEVTQTPSHQVTQMGQEVILRCVPISNHLYFYWYRQILGQKVEFLVSFYNNEISEKSEIFDDQFSVERPDGSNFTLKIRSTKLEDSAMYFCASGGLRTEAFFGQGTRLTVV.

The chain employs TRBV5-6 and TRBJ2-7, with 9 positions matching TRBD1. Germline V gives CDR1 SGHDT, CDR2 YYEEEE. Trimming cost V 0 bases and J 2 bases; bases outside gene matches: 9. The CDR3 consists of 17 residues. CDR3 residues: CASSLAYRGLETYEQYF. The CDR3 DNA follows: TGTGCCAGCAGCTTGGCTTACAGGGGGCTAGAAACCTACGAGCAGTACTTC.

The V gene is TRBV11-3, the J gene TRBJ2-6, with TRBD2 identical over 7 bases. The CDR3 has 15 amino acids. Germline assignment: CDR1 SGHNT and CDR2 YENEEA. V trimming: 6 bases; J trimming: 1 base; junction bases outside the gene matches: 3. CDR3 in amino acids: CASSPGGSGANVLTF. The DNA of the CDR3 is TGTGCCAGCAGTCCCGGGGGGTCTGGGGCCAACGTCCTGACTTTC.

The rearrangement links TRBV29-1 to TRBJ1-5, with 8 bases matching TRBD1. Germline CDR1 reads SQVTM; CDR2 reads ANQGSEA. The J segment lost 2 bases and the V segment lost 5 bases, leaving 2 bases of the junction unmatched. This CDR3 has 13 amino acids. This CDR3 is CSVKTGGNQPQHF. CDR3 coding DNA: TGCAGCGTTAAGACAGGGGGCAATCAGCCCCAGCATTTT.

This chain links TRBV5-8 with TRBJ2-7, with 12 positions matching TRBD2. CDR1 is SGHTS and CDR2 is YDEGEE in the germline V gene. This CDR3 comprises 16 residues. With V trimmed by 1 base and J by 2 bases, 4 bases remained unmatched. The CDR3 DNA is TGTGCCAGCAGCTTGAAGGCTAGCGGGGGGGCCTACGAGCAGTACTTC. Residues: CASSLKASGGAYEQYF.

V is TRBV5-4 and J is TRBJ2-7, with D maybe TRBD1 (6 bases). The CDR3 loop spans 14 amino acids. Germline loops: CDR1 SGHNT, CDR2 YYREEE (reference sequence). V lost 0 bases, J lost 4 bases, and 11 bases lay in between. As DNA, the CDR3 is TGTGCCAGCAGCTTGGACGCAGGGGCTTACGAGCAGTACTTC. Its protein product is CASSLDAGAYEQYF.